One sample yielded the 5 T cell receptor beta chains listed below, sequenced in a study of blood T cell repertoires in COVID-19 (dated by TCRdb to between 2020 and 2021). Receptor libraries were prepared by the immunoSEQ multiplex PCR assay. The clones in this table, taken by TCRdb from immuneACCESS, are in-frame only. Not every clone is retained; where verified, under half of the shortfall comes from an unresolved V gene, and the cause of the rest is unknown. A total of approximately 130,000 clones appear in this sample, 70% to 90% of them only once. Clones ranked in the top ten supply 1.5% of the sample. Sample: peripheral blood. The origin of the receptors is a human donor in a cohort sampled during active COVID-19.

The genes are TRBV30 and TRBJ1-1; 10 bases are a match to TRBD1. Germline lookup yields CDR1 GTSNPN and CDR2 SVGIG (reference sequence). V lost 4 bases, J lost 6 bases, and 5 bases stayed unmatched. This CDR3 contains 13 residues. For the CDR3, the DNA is TGTGCCTGGACGACAGGGGGCAACGCTGAAGCTTTCTTT. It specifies CAWTTGGNAEAFF.

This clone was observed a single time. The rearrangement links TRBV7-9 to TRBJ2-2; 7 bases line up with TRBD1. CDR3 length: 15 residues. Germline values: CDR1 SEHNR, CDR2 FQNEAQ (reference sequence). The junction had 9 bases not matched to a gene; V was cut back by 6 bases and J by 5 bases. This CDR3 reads CASSPNRGWTGELFF. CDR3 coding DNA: TGTGCCAGCAGTCCGAACAGGGGTTGGACCGGGGAGCTGTTTTTT.

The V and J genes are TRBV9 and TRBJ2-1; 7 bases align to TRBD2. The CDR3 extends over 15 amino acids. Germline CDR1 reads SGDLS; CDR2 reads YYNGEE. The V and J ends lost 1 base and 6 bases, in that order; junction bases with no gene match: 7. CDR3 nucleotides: TGTGCCAGCAGCGTAAGAAGCGGCGGGGGCAATGAGCAGTTCTTC. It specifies CASSVRSGGGNEQFF.

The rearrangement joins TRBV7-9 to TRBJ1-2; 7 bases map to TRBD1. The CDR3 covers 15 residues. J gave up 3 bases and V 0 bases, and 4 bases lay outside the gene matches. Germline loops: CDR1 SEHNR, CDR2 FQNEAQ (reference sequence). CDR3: CASSLAGQGDYGYTF. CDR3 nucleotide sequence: TGTGCCAGCAGCTTAGCGGGCCAGGGGGACTATGGCTACACCTTC. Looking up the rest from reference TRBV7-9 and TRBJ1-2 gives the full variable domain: DTGVSQNPRHKITKRGQNVTFRCDPISEHNRLYWYRQTLGQGPEFLTYFQNEAQLEKSRLLSDRFSAERPKGSFSTLEIQRTEQGDSAMYLCASSLAGQGDYGYTFGSGTRLTVV.

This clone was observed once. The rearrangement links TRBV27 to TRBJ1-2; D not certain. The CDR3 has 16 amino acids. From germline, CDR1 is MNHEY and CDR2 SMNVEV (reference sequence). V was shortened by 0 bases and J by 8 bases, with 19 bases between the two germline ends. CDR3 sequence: CASSLSADYPGRGYTF. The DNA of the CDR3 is TGTGCCAGCAGTTTATCGGCGGACTATCCCGGCAGGGGCTACACCTTC.